This TCR beta chain stems from a study of cytomegalovirus exposure and HLA in healthy donors. CDR3 length equals 16 residues. Germline V gene data show CDR1 as SGHNT and CDR2 as YYREEE (reference sequence). V was pared by 1 base and J by 3 bases, with 6 bases of the junction left unmatched. PCR used 60 Vbeta primers and 13 Jbeta primers. Repertoires were generated with immunoSEQ multiplex PCR, while TCRdb's copy carries only in-frame clones and drops some. The table has 150,000 to 250,000 clones, 82% seen once; the top ten hold approximately 0.092%. The origin of this receptor is a boy between 2 and 10 years old in good health and CMV-seronegative. The genes are TRBV5-4 and TRBJ2-3; 9 bases fit TRBD1. Sequenced sample: PBMCs. The CDR3 sequence is CASSLWLGQGTDTQYF. CDR3 DNA: TGTGCCAGCAGCTTGTGGCTTGGACAGGGGACAGATACGCAGTATTTT.